These 9 T cell receptor beta chains came from one sample sequenced in a study of technical replicates of blood from several donors. Clones were read by immunoSEQ multiplex PCR, and TCRdb kept only the in-frame ones, dropping some. The table shows 85,000 to 100,000 clones, with around 92% occurring only once. Sequencing used T cells isolated from PBMCs. Receptor source: a human donor in good health.

The chain links TRBV2 to TRBJ1-2; D remains ambiguous. There are 12 residues in the CDR3. Germline loops: CDR1 SNHLY, CDR2 FYNNEI. Between the trimmed V and J ends, which lost 6 bases and 0 bases, there was a span of 5 bases. The CDR3, as DNA: TGTGCCAGCAGGGAGACTAACTATGGCTACACCTTC. Amino acid sequence: CASRETNYGYTF.

The chain is built from TRBV4-1 and TRBJ2-7; the D gene is possibly TRBD2 (6 bases). V dropped 2 bases and J dropped 2 bases, with 13 bases sitting between them. There are 15 residues in the CDR3. CDR1 and CDR2 from the germline V gene are MGHRA and YSYEKL. CDR3 region: CASSQIGTSTYEQYF. CDR3 sequence (DNA): TGCGCCAGCAGCCAAATCGGGACTTCGACCTACGAGCAGTACTTC.

A single count supports this clone. One junction end does not reproduce the germline sequence, and a read error may be involved. This sequence joins TRBV28 and TRBJ2-5; TRBD2 matches at 7 bases. CDR1 is MDHEN, CDR2 SYDVKM, per germline. CDR3 size: 13 residues. The CDR3 coding sequence is TGTGCCACCAGTGGGGGGGGGCAAGAGACCCAGTACTTC. It translates to CATSGGGQETQYF.

The chain links TRBV7-9 to TRBJ1-4, with 9 bases that match TRBD1. The CDR3 length is 14 residues. The ends lost 3 bases at V and 10 bases at J; junction bases unmatched: 6. CDR1 and CDR2 from the germline V gene are SEHNR and FQNEAQ (reference sequence). CDR3 nucleotide sequence: TGTGCCAGCAGCTTTGGACAGGGGCTCGGAAAACTGTTTTTT. Protein product: CASSFGQGLGKLFF.

The chain employs TRBV6-5 and TRBJ1-1; a weak D match, TRBD1 (5 bases). The CDR3 is made up of 15 amino acids. Trimming took off 6 bases at V and 7 bases at J, with 21 bases between the two ends. Germline lookup yields CDR1 MNHEY and CDR2 SVGAGI. DNA of the CDR3: TGTGCCAGCAGGAGAAAGGCTCGGGGGAAAAATGAAGCTTTCTTT. It specifies CASRRKARGKNEAFF.

The CDR3 spells CSVEWRHSNTEAFF. The DNA for the CDR3 is TGCAGCGTTGAATGGCGGCATTCGAACACTGAAGCTTTCTTT. The chain joins TRBV29-1 to TRBJ1-1; D ambiguous. CDR3 length: 14 amino acids. The V end was cut by 2 bases, the J end by 1 base, with 11 bases between. CDR1 is SQVTM and CDR2 is ANQGSEA in the germline V gene. The complete variable domain, with remaining parts taken from reference TRBV29-1 and TRBJ1-1, reads SAVISQKPSRDICQRGTSLTIQCQVDSQVTMMFWYRQQPGQSLTLIATANQGSEATYESGFVIDKFPISRPNLTFSTLTVSNMSPEDSSIYLCSVEWRHSNTEAFFGQGTRLTVV.

The chain is built from TRBV7-9 and TRBJ2-7, with 7 bases identical to TRBD1. Germline V gene data show CDR1 as SEHNR and CDR2 as FQNEAQ (reference sequence). The V and J ends lost 5 bases and 1 base, in that order; junction bases with no gene match: 14. CDR3 length: 17 amino acids. Written as DNA, the CDR3 is TGTGCCAGCAGCCCCCCTATGACAGGGCCGAAATCCTACGAGCAGTACTTC. This sequence encodes CASSPPMTGPKSYEQYF.

The gene calls are TRBV6-5 and TRBJ2-2; 9 positions agree with TRBD1. The CDR3 runs 14 residues. Unmatched junction bases numbered 6, after V lost 7 bases and J lost 6 bases. The germline V gene has CDR1 MNHEY and CDR2 SVGAGI. In nucleotides, the CDR3 is TGTGCCAGCACTGGGACAGGGAGTTCCGGGGAGCTGTTTTTT. Amino acids: CASTGTGSSGELFF.

The gene calls are TRBV5-4 and TRBJ2-7, with 7 bases identical to TRBD2. The CDR3 loop spans 15 amino acids. J was trimmed by 0 bases and V by 0 bases; bases with no gene match: 3. The germline V gene has CDR1 SGHNT and CDR2 YYREEE (reference sequence). The CDR3 here is CASSLEREPSYEQYF. The CDR3 DNA follows: TGTGCCAGCAGCTTGGAGCGGGAACCCTCCTACGAGCAGTACTTC.